Presented here are 29 T cell receptor beta chains from one specimen sequenced in a study of T cells after yellow fever vaccination. TCRdb recomputed calls from the 5' RACE reads with MiXCR, one row per CDR3 protein. The sample has 300,000 to 350,000 distinct CDR3 sequences, about 8.3% seen once. The sequences come from PBMCs, collected about 49 days after the first yellow fever vaccination. These receptors were obtained from a man aged 18 to 30 who received the YFV17D yellow fever vaccine.

The chain carries TRBV11-2 and TRBJ2-1, with 9 bases fitting TRBD2. CDR3 length: 17 amino acids. CDR1 and CDR2 (germline): SGHAT, FQNNGV. After removal of 1 base from V and 5 bases from J, the junction contained 9 bases not matched to a gene. CDR3 in DNA: TGTGCCAGCAGCTTAGTTTCCTTGTCTAGCGGGGACAATGAGCAGTTCTTC. This encodes CASSLVSLSSGDNEQFF.

This clonotype was seen a few times. The chain uses TRBV18 and TRBJ2-2; 8 bases match TRBD2. Germline-derived CDR1 and CDR2 are KGHSH and LQKENI. This CDR3 contains 16 residues. V lost 5 bases, J lost 3 bases, and 8 bases stayed unmatched. CDR3 region: CASSSRGGSDTGELFF. The CDR3, as DNA: TGTGCCAGCTCATCACGGGGGGGTTCGGACACCGGGGAGCTGTTTTTT.

This clonotype was detected many times. J is TRBJ1-5 and V is TRBV7-2; 9 bases map to TRBD1. V dropped 4 bases and J dropped 11; count of bases not matched to a gene: 9. This CDR3 contains 14 residues. Germline CDR1 reads SGHTA; CDR2 reads FQGNSA. This chain's CDR3 is CASSWDRATGAQHF. The DNA for the CDR3 is TGTGCCAGCAGCTGGGACAGGGCCACCGGGGCCCAGCATTTT.

This clonotype has a handful of counts. This chain connects TRBV9 to TRBJ2-3; 13 positions match TRBD2. The CDR3 spans 17 residues. V was pared by 5 bases and J by 5 bases, with 11 bases of the junction left unmatched. CDR1 is SGDLS and CDR2 is YYNGEE in the germline V gene. CDR3 nucleotides: TGTGCCAGCAGTGCTGCTCGACTAGCGGGGGGCATAGATACGCAGTATTTT. Translated: CASSAARLAGGIDTQYF.

This rearrangement joins TRBV5-1 to TRBJ2-5, with D possibly TRBD2 on 5 matching bases. CDR1 is SGHRS, CDR2 YFSETQ, per germline. V dropped 2 bases and J dropped 5 bases, with 10 bases sitting between them. This CDR3 region has 13 residues. CDR3 residues: CASSFQEAETQYF. The CDR3 DNA reads as TGCGCCAGCAGCTTTCAGGAGGCCGAGACCCAGTACTTC.

This clonotype has only a few counts. The J gene is TRBJ2-7, the V gene TRBV9, with D possibly matching TRBD1 (6 bases). CDR3 length equals 14 residues. The germline CDR1 and CDR2 sequences are SGDLS and YYNGEE. V was trimmed by 4 bases and J by 1 base, leaving 12 bases between them. The CDR3 reads CASSPRQASYEQYF. The CDR3 nucleotides are TGTGCCAGCAGCCCCCGACAGGCGTCCTACGAGCAGTACTTC.

The V call is TRBV24-1, the J call TRBJ1-2; D unresolved. The CDR3 totals 13 residues. The germline V and J ends were trimmed by 3 bases and 2 bases, with 6 bases remaining between them. In germline, CDR1 is KGHDR, CDR2 SFDVKD. CDR3 residues: CATSDTGNYGYTF. CDR3 nucleotides: TGTGCCACCAGTGATACCGGCAACTATGGCTACACCTTC.

V is TRBV5-1 and J is TRBJ1-1; possible D gene TRBD1, 5 bases. The V end lost 1 base, the J end lost 6 bases, and 19 bases lay between the germline ends. The CDR3 consists of 16 residues. The germline gives CDR1 SGHRS, CDR2 YFSETQ. CDR3 protein: CASSLIPHGGEAEAFF. The CDR3 coding sequence is TGCGCCAGCAGCTTGATCCCCCATGGAGGGGAGGCTGAAGCTTTCTTT.

This chain uses TRBV10-2 with TRBJ1-2; D is ambiguous. Deletions cut 7 bases from V and 0 bases from J, with 6 bases between. The germline gives CDR1 WSHSY, CDR2 SAAADI. The CDR3 spans 12 residues. CDR3 residues: CASTETNYGYTF. CDR3 nucleotide sequence: TGCGCCAGCACGGAAACTAACTATGGCTACACCTTC.

This clonotype has only a few counts. V usage is TRBV5-1 and J usage is TRBJ2-5; TRBD2 matches at 11 bases. Unmatched junction bases numbered 2, after V lost 0 bases and J lost 4 bases. The CDR3 is 15 residues long. Germline V gene lookup returns CDR1 SGHRS and CDR2 YFSETQ. CDR3 sequence: CASSLVLAGGETQYF. The CDR3 DNA reads as TGCGCCAGCAGCTTGGTTCTAGCGGGGGGAGAGACCCAGTACTTC.

There are a few counts of this clonotype. CDR3 nucleotide sequence: TGCAGTGCCCCACGGAGGAAAAGTGGGTTGACAGATACGCAGTATTTT. Translating gives CSAPRRKSGLTDTQYF. The chain combines TRBV20-1 with TRBJ2-3; TRBD2 might be the D (5 bases). CDR1 DFQATT and CDR2 SNEGSKA come from the germline V gene (reference sequence). The CDR3 has 16 amino acids. V lost 6 bases and J lost 3, with 22 bases in between.

This clonotype showed up just a few times. The V gene is TRBV29-1, the J gene TRBJ2-5; D unclear. The CDR3 has 11 residues. V was clipped by 4 bases and J by 3 bases, with 6 bases between them. Germline values: CDR1 SQVTM, CDR2 ANQGSEA. DNA for the CDR3: TGCAGCGTTGCCGTTGAAGAGACCCAGTACTTC. Translated, it gives CSVAVEETQYF.

This clonotype was seen a handful of times. The chain employs TRBV3-1 and TRBJ1-1, with D perhaps matching TRBD1 (5 bases). Trimming cost V 0 bases and J 2 bases, with 19 bases left between them. This CDR3 has 18 amino acids. Germline CDR1 LGHDT, CDR2 YNNKEL (reference sequence). CDR3 bases: TGTGCCAGCAGCCAAGATCTTAGGGGCGCGAACCGTAACACTGAAGCTTTCTTT. Its translation: CASSQDLRGANRNTEAFF.

This clonotype was found a few times. The rearrangement links TRBV28 to TRBJ2-7, with TRBD1 matching over 9 bases. This CDR3 contains 15 residues. The germline CDR1 and CDR2 sequences are MDHEN and SYDVKM. Unmatched junction bases numbered 11, after V lost 7 bases and J lost 4 bases. This CDR3 is CASTFGGTGNYEQYV. The CDR3 DNA follows: TGTGCCAGCACCTTCGGGGGGACAGGGAATTACGAGCAGTACGTC.

The genes are TRBV4-3 and TRBJ2-7; D is possibly TRBD1 or TRBD2 (5 bases each). Germline values: CDR1 LGHNA, CDR2 YSLEER. V was trimmed by 0 bases and J by 3 bases, leaving 6 bases between them. The CDR3 has 13 residues. DNA for the CDR3: TGCGCCAGCAGCCAAGATGGGGGCTACGAGCAGTACTTC. It translates to CASSQDGGYEQYF.

This sequence joins TRBV12-3 or TRBV12-4 and TRBJ1-2, with D tentatively TRBD1 (5 bases). This CDR3 has 11 amino acids. Between the trimmed V and J ends, which lost 10 bases and 8 bases, there was a span of 14 bases. As DNA, the CDR3 is TGTGCCACCCAGGGTGATCGAGGCTACACCTTC. Protein sequence: CATQGDRGYTF.

The chain carries TRBV29-1 and TRBJ2-4; D gene ambiguous. CDR3 size: 13 residues. Germline V lookup: CDR1 SQVTM, CDR2 ANQGSEA. The V gene lost 4 bases and the J gene lost 8 bases, with 15 bases spanning the gap. The CDR3 sequence is CSVVGLSPHIQYF. For the CDR3, the DNA is TGCAGCGTTGTCGGTCTATCGCCGCACATTCAGTACTTC.

This clonotype was detected a few times. V and J are TRBV29-1 and TRBJ2-1, with D unresolved. From germline, CDR1 is SQVTM and CDR2 ANQGSEA. This CDR3 comprises 11 residues. Trimming took off 4 bases at V and 7 bases at J, with 8 bases between the two ends. CDR3: CSVAGGNEQFF. Here the CDR3 DNA reads TGCAGCGTTGCAGGCGGTAATGAGCAGTTCTTC.

In DNA form, the CDR3 reads TGTGCCAGTAGTATAGGTGGCCTAAAGAGGTCAAATGAGCAGTTCTTC. It specifies CASSIGGLKRSNEQFF. The chain uses TRBV19 and TRBJ2-1, with D unclear. The CDR3 spans 16 residues. The germline V and J ends were trimmed by 1 base and 7 bases, with 17 bases remaining between them. Looked up from germline, CDR1 is LNHDA and CDR2 is SQIVND (reference sequence).

The V gene is TRBV7-9, the J gene TRBJ2-7; D might be TRBD1 or TRBD2, each matching 5 bases. The V and J ends lost 1 base and 5 bases respectively, with 9 bases between them. Germline CDR1 SEHNR, CDR2 FQNEAQ (reference sequence). CDR3 length equals 13 residues. CDR3: CASSLVGEHEQYV. CDR3 DNA sequence: TGTGCCAGCAGCTTAGTGGGGGAGCACGAGCAGTACGTC.

J is TRBJ2-7 and V is TRBV7-6, with TRBD1 identical over 9 bases. The V and J ends lost 0 bases and 3 bases, in that order; junction bases with no gene match: 9. In germline, CDR1 is SGHVS, CDR2 FNYEAQ. The CDR3 covers 17 residues. As DNA, the CDR3 is TGTGCCAGCAGCTTAGCGATTTTAAGGACAGGGGACTACGAGCAGTACTTC. Translation: CASSLAILRTGDYEQYF.

The V and J genes are TRBV4-1 and TRBJ2-7; 11 positions agree with TRBD2. The V gene end was trimmed by 0 bases and the J gene end by 4 bases; junction bases not matched to a gene: 11. This CDR3 is 18 amino acids long. The germline V gene encodes CDR1 MGHRA and CDR2 YSYEKL. The CDR3 DNA reads as TGCGCCAGCAGCCAAGATATCACTAGCGGGGGTGTAGTGTACGAGCAGTACTTC. Amino acids: CASSQDITSGGVVYEQYF.

In its sample, this clonotype was seen a few times. This chain connects TRBV6-2 or TRBV6-3 to TRBJ2-5; no definite D call. Germline-derived CDR1 and CDR2 are MNHEY and SVGEGT. V gave up 2 bases and J gave up 2 bases, with 3 bases separating them. The CDR3 runs 12 residues. The CDR3: CASSYRQETQYF. CDR3 sequence (DNA): TGTGCCAGCAGTTACCGACAAGAGACCCAGTACTTC.

This clonotype was counted a few times. This rearrangement joins TRBV3-1 to TRBJ2-3; D call uncertain. Deletions cut 0 bases from V and 6 bases from J, with 10 bases between. This CDR3 has 14 residues. Germline V gene sequence: CDR1 LGHDT, CDR2 YNNKEL (reference sequence). CDR3 in DNA: TGTGCCAGCAGCCAAGATCTCGCGGCGGATACGCAGTATTTT. Translation: CASSQDLAADTQYF.

The chain is built from TRBV5-1 and TRBJ2-2; TRBD2 is a possible D gene (5 bases). Germline CDR1 reads SGHRS; CDR2 reads YFSETQ. The CDR3 covers 12 residues. Trimming left V 7 bases short and J 6 bases short, with 10 bases between. In DNA, the CDR3 is TGCGCCAGCCTCTCGGGGTCCGGGGAGCTGTTTTTT. It yields the protein CASLSGSGELFF.

Only a few counts were recorded for this clonotype. This chain uses TRBV27 with TRBJ2-1; tentative D call: TRBD2 (5 bases). The V and J ends lost 6 bases and 9 bases respectively, with 18 bases between them. Germline assignment: CDR1 MNHEY and CDR2 SMNVEV (reference sequence). This CDR3 contains 14 residues. The CDR3 DNA reads TGTGCCAGCAGACCGGAAGCCGCGAGGGCTGAGCAGTTCTTC. Translation gives CASRPEAARAEQFF.

Regarding this clonotype: One end of the junction does not line up with germline, which may come from a read error. The chain links TRBV20-1 to TRBJ1-2; 9 nucleotides match TRBD1. The CDR3 totals 16 residues. Germline CDR1 DFQATT, CDR2 SNEGSKA (reference sequence). The CDR3 spells CCARAYRDRDYYGYTF. CDR3 DNA: TGCTGTGCTAGAGCTTACCGGGACAGGGACTACTATGGCTACACCTTC.

The sample holds a few counts of this clonotype. The V and J genes are TRBV5-5 and TRBJ1-5; 7 bases map to TRBD1. CDR3 size: 16 residues. Germline-derived CDR1 and CDR2 are SGHKS and YYEKEE (reference sequence). V lost 1 base, J lost 2 bases, and 6 bases stayed unmatched. The CDR3 DNA reads as TGTGCCAGCAGCTTGAAAGGGGGCCGGGGCAATCAGCCCCAGCATTTT. Translating gives CASSLKGGRGNQPQHF.

This clonotype was recorded a few times. The chain carries TRBV29-1 and TRBJ1-3; D unresolved. Trimming cost V 7 bases and J 1 base, with 5 bases left between them. Germline V gene data show CDR1 as SQVTM and CDR2 as ANQGSEA. This CDR3 is 11 amino acids long. CDR3 DNA: TGCAGCGGGGCGTCTGGAAACACCATATATTTT. Translating it yields CSGASGNTIYF.